A single TCR beta chain is shown here with its context. Study processing details: Estimates of nucleated cell counts were drawn from the amplification of reference gene primers. Some clones are missing from TCRdb's copy, which holds only in-frame ones; the method was immunoSEQ multiplex PCR. From that table come the V and J calls and clone size; the DNA was used to work out D and trimming. Among about 180,000 clones listed, 87% were seen once. This entry belongs to a study of blood T cell repertoires in COVID-19. CDR3 length: 12 residues. Germline CDR1 and CDR2: ENHRY and SYGVKD. The specimen sequenced was peripheral blood. This TCR came from a woman aged 50 to 65 with acute or convalescent COVID-19. This chain joins TRBV10-3 and TRBJ1-4; perhaps TRBD1 as D (5 bases). This chain's CDR3 is CASGREVEKLFF. The CDR3 DNA is TGTGCGTCCGGCAGGGAGGTGGAAAAACTGTTTTTT.